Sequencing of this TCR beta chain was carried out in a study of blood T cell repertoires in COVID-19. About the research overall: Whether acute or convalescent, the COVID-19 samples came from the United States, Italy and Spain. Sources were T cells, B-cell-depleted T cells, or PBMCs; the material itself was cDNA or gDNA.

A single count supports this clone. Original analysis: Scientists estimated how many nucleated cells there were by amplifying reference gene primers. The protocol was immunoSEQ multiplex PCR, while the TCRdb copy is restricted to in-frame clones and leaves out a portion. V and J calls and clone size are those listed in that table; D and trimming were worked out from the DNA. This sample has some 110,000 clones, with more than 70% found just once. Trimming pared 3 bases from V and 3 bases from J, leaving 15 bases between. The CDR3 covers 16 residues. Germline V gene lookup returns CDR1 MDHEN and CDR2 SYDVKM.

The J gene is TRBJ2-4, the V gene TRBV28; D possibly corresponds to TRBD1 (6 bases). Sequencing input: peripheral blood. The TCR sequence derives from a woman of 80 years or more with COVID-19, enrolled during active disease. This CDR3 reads CASSFPKTGNKNIQYF. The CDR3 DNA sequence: TGTGCCAGCAGTTTTCCCAAGACAGGAAACAAAAACATTCAGTACTTC.